The 27 T cell receptor beta chains given below trace back to one sample, sequenced in a study of T and B cells in COVID-19 patients. From blood, about 240-550 ng of genomic DNA served as TRB template. TRB rearrangements were amplified by multiplex PCR with BIOMED2 TRB-A/B primers. TCRdb used MiXCR to reprocess the multiplex PCR reads, holding one entry per CDR3 protein. The sample shows 13,000 or so distinct CDR3 sequences, roughly 30% of them seen only once. The specimen was blood. The receptor source for this set is a human donor who had recovered from COVID-19.

V gene TRBV12-3 or TRBV12-4 combines with J gene TRBJ2-2, with 10 positions matching TRBD1. With V trimmed by 6 bases and J by 5 bases, 6 bases remained unmatched. CDR3 size: 15 residues. The CDR3 coding sequence is TGTGCCAGCAGCCCGGGACAGGGGCGAACCGGGGAGCTGTTTTTT. Amino acid sequence: CASSPGQGRTGELFF.

The genes are TRBV6-5 and TRBJ1-2; TRBD1 aligns across 9 bases. This CDR3 is 16 amino acids long. V was pared by 6 bases and J by 8 bases, with 16 bases of the junction left unmatched. The germline V gene has CDR1 MNHEY and CDR2 SVGAGI. The DNA of the CDR3 is TGTGCCAGCAGGTCCCCGGGACAGGGCATAGTCCAAGGCTACACCTTC. Translated: CASRSPGQGIVQGYTF.

This rearrangement joins TRBV7-9 to TRBJ2-1, with D possibly being TRBD1 (6 bases). Germline lookup yields CDR1 SEHNR and CDR2 FQNEAQ (reference sequence). V was trimmed by 5 bases and J by 5 bases, leaving 16 bases between them. The CDR3 extends over 15 amino acids. The CDR3 is CASSRSGTPNNEQFF. The DNA for the CDR3 is TGTGCCAGCAGCCGATCCGGGACACCCAACAATGAGCAGTTCTTC.

The CDR3 region is CAWSGDSGSNQPQHF. The CDR3 DNA reads as TGTGCCTGGAGTGGGGACAGTGGAAGCAATCAGCCCCAGCATTTT. The gene calls are TRBV30 and TRBJ1-5; 7 bases map to TRBD1. The CDR3 consists of 15 residues. CDR1 GTSNPN and CDR2 SVGIG come from the germline V gene (reference sequence). The V and J ends lost 1 base and 1 base, in that order; junction bases with no gene match: 4.

This clonotype showed up just once. This chain links TRBV24-1 with TRBJ1-5; the D gene is possibly TRBD1 (6 bases). V was pared by 0 bases and J by 12 bases, with 8 bases between. Per the germline V gene, CDR1 is KGHDR and CDR2 is SFDVKD. The CDR3 covers 12 residues. The CDR3 here is CATSDLGGRQHF. The CDR3 DNA reads TGTGCCACCAGTGATTTGGGGGGCCGCCAGCATTTT.

The sample holds a few counts of this clonotype. The V and J genes are TRBV5-1 and TRBJ1-1; 7 nucleotides line up with TRBD1. The germline gives CDR1 SGHRS, CDR2 YFSETQ. This CDR3 has 14 residues. V gave up 2 bases and J gave up 8 bases; unmatched junction bases: 9. CDR3 region: CASSFQQGVGEAFF. CDR3 nucleotides: TGCGCCAGCAGCTTCCAGCAGGGGGTGGGGGAAGCTTTCTTT.

This clonotype was picked up a small number of times. The CDR3 DNA sequence: TGTGCCAGCAGTCAACCCACAAGGGGGCGTGATAAGGGACTGTTTTTT. This translates into CASSQPTRGRDKGLFF. The chain combines TRBV6-1 with TRBJ1-4; 7 bases line up with TRBD1. Trimming took 5 bases from V and 13 from J; bases not matched to a gene: 19. This CDR3 comprises 16 residues. The V gene's germline CDR1 is MNHNS and CDR2 SASEGT.

This clonotype was seen more than once but under ten times. This chain uses TRBV6-4 with TRBJ1-1, with D perhaps TRBD1 (6 bases). Germline CDR1 reads MRHNA; CDR2 reads SNTAGT. The CDR3 runs to 13 residues. V was trimmed by 0 bases and J by 11 bases, leaving 13 bases between them. The CDR3 DNA follows: TGTGCCAGCAGTGACTCGATAGGGGGGAGGGCTTTCTTT. Protein sequence: CASSDSIGGRAFF.

The CDR3 loop is CASRQLAGGSSGANVLTF. In DNA form, the CDR3 reads TGTGCCAGCAGACAACTAGCGGGGGGGAGCTCTGGGGCCAACGTCCTGACTTTC. This sequence joins TRBV12-3 or TRBV12-4 and TRBJ2-6; the match to TRBD2 covers 13 bases. The CDR3 is 18 amino acids. V was pared by 6 bases and J by 0 bases, with 5 bases of the junction left unmatched.

The chain carries TRBV28 and TRBJ1-2, with 10 bases lining up with TRBD1. Germline CDR1 reads MDHEN; CDR2 reads SYDVKM. Losses at the gene ends were 9 bases for V and 2 bases for J; bases not matched to a gene: 9. The length of the CDR3 is 15 residues. CDR3 sequence reads: CASQLTGQGNYGYTF. The CDR3 nucleotides are TGTGCCAGTCAATTAACGGGACAGGGGAACTATGGCTACACCTTC.

This clonotype was picked up many times. The chain uses TRBV7-6 and TRBJ2-7; D is unclear. The CDR3 is made up of 13 amino acids. Germline assignment: CDR1 SGHVS and CDR2 FNYEAQ. The ends were cut back, 0 bases at V and 2 bases at J, with 5 bases in the middle. As DNA, the CDR3 is TGTGCCAGCAGCTTAGCAGTTGCCTACGAGCAGTACTTC. Translating it yields CASSLAVAYEQYF.

In its sample, this clonotype ranks as medium-sized. The V and J genes are TRBV29-1 and TRBJ2-7; tentative D call: TRBD2 (6 bases). Germline CDR1 reads SQVTM; CDR2 reads ANQGSEA. This CDR3 contains 14 residues. Deletions cut 5 bases from V and 4 bases from J, with 18 bases between. The CDR3 coding sequence is TGCAGCGTTCGCCCCTGGAGGGACGGATACGAGCAGTACTTC. It encodes CSVRPWRDGYEQYF.

In its sample, this clonotype ranks as medium-sized. The chain recombines TRBV6-5 with TRBJ2-7; D remains ambiguous. The CDR3 extends over 11 amino acids. The V end was cut by 6 bases, the J end by 2 bases, with 5 bases between. Germline V gene sequence: CDR1 MNHEY, CDR2 SVGAGI. The CDR3 protein is CASRAAYEQYF. DNA of the CDR3: TGTGCCAGCAGGGCAGCCTACGAGCAGTACTTC.

By share, this clonotype counts as medium-sized. The J gene is TRBJ1-5, the V gene TRBV19; D remains ambiguous. Trimming shortened V by 5 bases and J by 5 bases, and 4 bases separated the two germline ends. CDR1 LNHDA and CDR2 SQIVND come from the germline V gene (reference sequence). This CDR3 region has 11 residues. For the CDR3, the DNA is TGTGCCAGTAGTCTCCATCAGCCCCAGCATTTT. It encodes CASSLHQPQHF.

This clonotype appeared a few times. The chain is built from TRBV12-3 or TRBV12-4 and TRBJ1-5; D unresolved. There are 14 residues in the CDR3. V lost 5 bases and J lost 3, with 11 bases in between. CDR3 DNA: TGTGCCAGCAGTCGCGACGGATTCAATCAGCCCCAGCATTTT. This translates into CASSRDGFNQPQHF.

This clonotype was observed many times. This chain uses TRBV18 with TRBJ2-2; 8 bases map to TRBD2. CDR3 length: 14 amino acids. Germline V lookup: CDR1 KGHSH, CDR2 LQKENI. Trimming took 5 bases from V and 1 from J; bases not matched to a gene: 0. The CDR3 is CASSAGGNTGELFF. The CDR3 nucleotides read TGTGCCAGCTCAGCGGGAGGGAACACCGGGGAGCTGTTTTTT.

This clonotype occurred a few times. The chain recombines TRBV6-1 with TRBJ2-7; 7 bases agree with TRBD1. CDR3 length equals 15 residues. The germline CDR1 and CDR2 sequences are MNHNS and SASEGT. The V and J ends lost 5 bases and 1 base, in that order; junction bases with no gene match: 8. The CDR3 bases are TGTGCCAGCAGTTCGCGACAGGGATTTTCCTACGAGCAGTACTTC. It translates to CASSSRQGFSYEQYF.

This clonotype was picked up many times. V and J are TRBV6-5 and TRBJ2-7; 10 bases match TRBD2. The CDR3 length is 16 residues. V was pared by 2 bases and J by 4 bases, with 8 bases of the junction left unmatched. Per the germline V gene, CDR1 is MNHEY and CDR2 is SVGAGI. DNA for the CDR3: TGTGCCAGCAGTTACAGCCTAGCGGGAGTAGGGTACGAGCAGTACTTC. This sequence encodes CASSYSLAGVGYEQYF.

CDR3: CASVRLAGILNEQFF. In DNA form, the CDR3 reads TGTGCCAGCGTCCGACTAGCGGGGATCCTCAATGAGCAGTTCTTC. The chain has TRBV11-1 and TRBJ2-1, with 11 bases lining up with TRBD2. Germline V gene lookup returns CDR1 SGHAT and CDR2 FQDESV (reference sequence). J gave up 6 bases and V 8 bases, and 9 bases lay outside the gene matches. The CDR3 runs 15 residues.

In its sample, this clonotype ranks as medium-sized. The rearrangement links TRBV12-3 or TRBV12-4 to TRBJ2-7; D is perhaps TRBD1 or TRBD2 (6 bases each). The CDR3 extends over 15 amino acids. V shed 5 bases and J shed 6 bases, with 20 bases lying between them. The CDR3 sequence: CASSPSGGVWGEQYF. The CDR3 region has the DNA TGTGCCAGCAGTCCCTCCGGGGGCGTGTGGGGCGAGCAGTACTTC.

This clonotype is judged medium-sized. The chain uses TRBV15 and TRBJ1-4; no definite D call. V dropped 0 bases and J dropped 6 bases, with 11 bases sitting between them. The CDR3 runs to 15 residues. Germline V gives CDR1 LNHNV, CDR2 YYDKDF (reference sequence). CDR3 region: CATSRDRLEHEKLFF. CDR3 in DNA: TGTGCCACCAGCAGAGACAGGCTCGAACATGAAAAACTGTTTTTT.

This CDR3 is CASSSFSEREKLFF. CDR3 coding DNA: TGTGCCAGCAGCTCGTTCTCGGAACGAGAAAAACTGTTTTTT. The chain has TRBV11-2 and TRBJ1-4; D gene ambiguous. The CDR3 totals 14 residues. V dropped 4 bases and J dropped 8 bases, with 14 bases sitting between them. Looked up from germline, CDR1 is SGHAT and CDR2 is FQNNGV.

The sample holds a few counts of this clonotype. The CDR3 protein is CASSEIPGAIAGNTIYF. Here the CDR3 DNA reads TGTGCCAGCAGTGAAATCCCAGGGGCCATTGCTGGAAACACCATATATTTT. This chain connects TRBV6-1 to TRBJ1-3; TRBD1 is a possible D gene (6 bases). Per germline, CDR1 MNHNS and CDR2 SASEGT. The CDR3 sequence is 17 residues long. V lost 2 bases and J lost 2, with 16 bases in between.

The V and J genes are TRBV7-2 and TRBJ2-5, with a possible D match to TRBD2 (6 bases). V shed 1 base and J shed 5 bases, with 8 bases lying between them. Germline V gives CDR1 SGHTA, CDR2 FQGNSA. The CDR3 totals 13 residues. The DNA for the CDR3 is TGTGCCAGCAGCTTAGGGACTATGGAGACCCAGTACTTC. Translating gives CASSLGTMETQYF.

This clonotype showed up many times. V is TRBV24-1 and J is TRBJ2-2; the D is unclear. The CDR3 loop spans 12 amino acids. Trimming shortened V by 1 base and J by 6 bases, and 2 bases separated the two germline ends. Germline-derived CDR1 and CDR2 are KGHDR and SFDVKD. CDR3 sequence: CATSDFAGELFF. The CDR3 nucleotides are TGTGCCACCAGTGATTTTGCCGGGGAGCTGTTTTTT.

CDR3 nucleotide sequence: TGTGCCAGCAGCCTTGGACTAGCGGGAGGGCCGGGAGAGACCCAGTACTTC. It codes for CASSLGLAGGPGETQYF. V is TRBV5-4 and J is TRBJ2-5; 15 positions match TRBD2. The trim removed 4 bases at V and 4 bases at J, leaving 8 bases unmatched. Germline CDR1 is SGHNT and CDR2 is YYREEE (reference sequence). The CDR3 has 17 residues.

The sample holds a few counts of this clonotype. This chain joins TRBV27 and TRBJ2-7; TRBD1 matches at 8 bases. The ends lost 6 bases at V and 0 bases at J; junction bases unmatched: 4. CDR1 and CDR2 from the germline V gene are MNHEY and SMNVEV (reference sequence). CDR3 length: 14 amino acids. The CDR3: CASSRDRSSYEQYF. DNA of the CDR3: TGTGCCAGCAGCCGGGACAGGAGCTCCTACGAGCAGTACTTC.